A single sample gave rise to the 24 T cell receptor beta chains below, sequenced in a study of OX40 agonist ivuxolimab in advanced cancers. Produced via immunoSEQ multiplex PCR; TCRdb's table is partial and in-frame only. The table shows some 70,000 clones, with around 84% occurring only once. The sequencing here drew on CD4+ or CD8+ T cells sorted from blood, taken in a trial of the OX40 agonist ivuxolimab. The receptors come from an adult with an advanced solid tumor such as melanoma, head and neck, liver or kidney cancer.

The chain couples TRBV5-6 to TRBJ1-2, with TRBD1 matching 7 bases. V was clipped by 4 bases and J by 6 bases; unmatched bases: 3. This CDR3 has 12 residues. Germline CDR1 reads SGHDT; CDR2 reads YYEEEE. CDR3: CASSTTGNGYTF. For the CDR3, the DNA is TGTGCCAGCAGCACGACAGGGAATGGCTACACCTTC. Combining the CDR3 with reference TRBV5-6 and TRBJ1-2 gives the whole variable domain DAGVTQSPTHLIKTRGQQVTLRCSPKSGHDTVSWYQQALGQGPQFIFQYYEEEERQRGNFPDRFSGHQFPNYSSELNVNALLLGDSALYLCASSTTGNGYTFGSGTRLTVV.

The V call is TRBV5-1, the J call TRBJ2-7; 9 bases are shared with TRBD1. V dropped 5 bases and J dropped 7; count of bases not matched to a gene: 19. CDR1 is SGHRS, CDR2 YFSETQ, per germline. This CDR3 spans 17 amino acids. Here the CDR3 reads CASSFAPRGTGMGEQYV. DNA for the CDR3: TGCGCCAGCAGTTTCGCCCCCCGCGGGACAGGGATGGGGGAGCAGTACGTC.

DNA of the CDR3: TGTGCCAGCAGCCCTATGAGGGGGGGCCGGGTAGAGACCCAGTACTTC. As protein: CASSPMRGGRVETQYF. V is TRBV7-2 and J is TRBJ2-5, with D tentatively TRBD2 (7 bases). The V end was cut by 5 bases, the J end by 4 bases, with 20 bases between. The CDR3 contains 16 residues. Germline V lookup: CDR1 SGHTA, CDR2 FQGNSA.

The chain has TRBV2 and TRBJ1-6, with a weak D call TRBD1 (6 bases). CDR1 is SNHLY and CDR2 is FYNNEI in the germline V gene. V was cut by 4 bases and J by 7 bases, with 11 bases left in between. This CDR3 is 14 amino acids long. CDR3 DNA sequence: TGTGCCAGCAGTGCGGGACACCAAAATTCACCCCTCCACTTT. Its protein product is CASSAGHQNSPLHF. Together with reference TRBV2 and TRBJ1-6, the CDR3 gives the full variable domain: EPEVTQTPSHQVTQMGQEVILRCVPISNHLYFYWYRQILGQKVEFLVSFYNNEISEKSEIFDDQFSVERPDGSNFTLKIRSTKLEDSAMYFCASSAGHQNSPLHFGNGTRLTVT.

V gene TRBV2 combines with J gene TRBJ1-2, with 10 bases identical to TRBD1. Per the germline V gene, CDR1 is SNHLY and CDR2 is FYNNEI. The length of the CDR3 is 15 residues. V was clipped by 0 bases and J by 5 bases; unmatched bases: 3. The CDR3 coding sequence is TGTGCCAGCAGTGAAGCGGGACAGGGGCGGTATGGCTACACCTTC. Amino acid sequence: CASSEAGQGRYGYTF.

This clone is a singleton in its sample. V and J are TRBV7-2 and TRBJ1-3; tentatively, D is TRBD1 (6 bases). Germline V CDR1 and CDR2: SGHTA, FQGNSA. Trimming left V 1 base short and J 4 bases short, with 8 bases between. The CDR3 loop spans 14 amino acids. The DNA for the CDR3 is TGTGCCAGCAGCTTAGGGGACATAGGAAACACCATATATTTT. Amino acid sequence: CASSLGDIGNTIYF.

The chain is built from TRBV7-9 and TRBJ1-2; D is uncertain. This CDR3 contains 15 residues. The ends were cut back, 3 bases at V and 0 bases at J, with 11 bases in the middle. The germline V gene has CDR1 SEHNR and CDR2 FQNEAQ (reference sequence). For the CDR3, the DNA is TGTGCCAGCAGCTTGACGGCAGCGACTAACTATGGCTACACCTTC. This sequence encodes CASSLTAATNYGYTF.

The chain links TRBV6-1 to TRBJ2-2, with 7 bases that match TRBD2. Germline V lookup: CDR1 MNHNS, CDR2 SASEGT. With 0 bases clipped from V and 3 bases from J, the junction kept 7 bases outside the gene matches. The CDR3 sequence is 17 residues long. The DNA of the CDR3 is TGTGCCAGCAGTGAAGCGATGGGGGGGTACGACACCGGGGAGCTGTTTTTT. Its translation is CASSEAMGGYDTGELFF.

The rearrangement links TRBV29-1 to TRBJ1-1; D gene unclear. The V gene lost 2 bases and the J gene lost 5 bases, with 15 bases spanning the gap. This CDR3 contains 14 residues. Germline V CDR1 and CDR2: SQVTM, ANQGSEA. CDR3: CSVEISRPGTEAFF. For the CDR3, the DNA is TGCAGCGTTGAAATTTCCAGACCGGGTACTGAAGCTTTCTTT.

V usage is TRBV9 and J usage is TRBJ2-1; the D is unclear. The V and J ends lost 0 bases and 0 bases respectively, with 10 bases between them. Per germline, CDR1 SGDLS and CDR2 YYNGEE. CDR3 length equals 16 residues. DNA for the CDR3: TGTGCCAGCAGCGTAGAACCCCCCGACTCCTACAATGAGCAGTTCTTC. It yields the protein CASSVEPPDSYNEQFF.

The chain joins TRBV7-3 to TRBJ2-5, with D perhaps TRBD2 (5 bases). The ends were cut back, 3 bases at V and 5 bases at J, with 10 bases in the middle. The length of the CDR3 is 13 residues. Germline CDR1 and CDR2: SGHTA and FQGTGA. CDR3 nucleotides: TGTGCCAGCAGCTTTGAAACGGGGGAGACCCAGTACTTC. Protein product: CASSFETGETQYF.

The chain links TRBV7-9 to TRBJ2-5; 7 bases match TRBD2. Germline V gene lookup returns CDR1 SEHNR and CDR2 FQNEAQ (reference sequence). The CDR3 is 14 residues long. V lost 5 bases, J lost 1 base, and 4 bases stayed unmatched. The DNA of the CDR3 is TGTGCCAGCAGCCCCCCGGGGGGCCAAGAGACCCAGTACTTC. It codes for CASSPPGGQETQYF.

This clone was picked up a small number of times. This chain links TRBV20-1 with TRBJ1-1; D is unresolved. Germline-derived CDR1 and CDR2 are DFQATT and SNEGSKA (reference sequence). This CDR3 has 11 amino acids. Trimming cost V 5 bases and J 4 bases, with 8 bases left between them. The CDR3 is CSAGVSTEAFF. The CDR3 DNA sequence: TGCAGTGCTGGTGTGAGCACTGAAGCTTTCTTT.

The rearrangement uses TRBV15 and TRBJ2-5; 7 positions agree with TRBD1. Germline CDR1 reads LNHNV; CDR2 reads YYDKDF (reference sequence). There are 16 residues in the CDR3. V shed 3 bases and J 2 bases; nucleotides not matched to a gene: 9. For the CDR3, the DNA is TGTGCCACCAGCAGGGGGGACAGTGAGGGGCAAGAGACCCAGTACTTC. This gives the protein CATSRGDSEGQETQYF.

The gene calls are TRBV19 and TRBJ1-2; 8 bases are a match to TRBD1. J was trimmed by 2 bases and V by 2 bases; bases with no gene match: 13. CDR1 and CDR2 from the germline V gene are LNHDA and SQIVND (reference sequence). CDR3 size: 18 residues. Written as DNA, the CDR3 is TGTGCCAGTAGTATACCCCACAGGGGGGCAGGGGGCAACTATGGCTACACCTTC. Its protein product is CASSIPHRGAGGNYGYTF.

For the CDR3, the DNA is TGTGCCAGCAGTGTGACGGTCTCCTACAATGAGCAGTTCTTC. Its translation is CASSVTVSYNEQFF. The V call is TRBV2, the J call TRBJ2-1; D remains unclear. V lost 4 bases and J 0 bases, leaving 7 bases between the germline ends. CDR3 size: 14 residues. CDR1 and CDR2 (germline): SNHLY, FYNNEI. Full variable domain (remainder filled in from reference TRBV2 and TRBJ2-1): EPEVTQTPSHQVTQMGQEVILRCVPISNHLYFYWYRQILGQKVEFLVSFYNNEISEKSEIFDDQFSVERPDGSNFTLKIRSTKLEDSAMYFCASSVTVSYNEQFFGPGTRLTVL.

This chain joins TRBV5-1 and TRBJ1-6, with TRBD1 matching 7 bases. From germline, CDR1 is SGHRS and CDR2 YFSETQ. The CDR3 is made up of 15 amino acids. J lost 8 bases, V lost 0 bases, and 5 bases had no gene match. CDR3 region: CASSLGQGLDSPLHF. As DNA, the CDR3 is TGCGCCAGCAGCTTGGGACAGGGCTTAGATTCACCCCTCCACTTT.

V and J are TRBV7-2 and TRBJ2-7; tentative D call: TRBD2 (6 bases). CDR3 length: 13 residues. The germline V gene encodes CDR1 SGHTA and CDR2 FQGNSA. V lost 4 bases and J 6 bases, leaving 13 bases between the germline ends. The CDR3 DNA sequence: TGTGCCAGCAGCTCACGTTTGGGGGGCGAGCAGTACGTC. Translation: CASSSRLGGEQYV.

The chain has TRBV30 and TRBJ2-5; 7 nucleotides align to TRBD1. Germline V gives CDR1 GTSNPN, CDR2 SVGIG (reference sequence). CDR3 length: 14 residues. Trimming took 0 bases from V and 5 from J; bases not matched to a gene: 6. CDR3 region: CAWSVQGSWETQYF. Written as DNA, the CDR3 is TGTGCCTGGAGTGTACAGGGGTCGTGGGAGACCCAGTACTTC.

The V call is TRBV29-1, the J call TRBJ2-2; no reliable D call. Trimming took 2 bases from V and 1 from J, leaving 11 bases between them. Germline CDR1 SQVTM, CDR2 ANQGSEA. This CDR3 region has 15 residues. In DNA, the CDR3 is TGCAGCGTTGAACTCTGGCGAGAGAACACCGGGGAGCTGTTTTTT. Its translation: CSVELWRENTGELFF.

J is TRBJ2-7 and V is TRBV9; D is unresolved. The germline V gene has CDR1 SGDLS and CDR2 YYNGEE. The length of the CDR3 is 15 residues. V gave up 0 bases and J gave up 2 bases, with 12 bases separating them. In nucleotides, the CDR3 is TGTGCCAGCAGCGTAGCTCCAGCAGTTACCTACGAGCAGTACTTC. Translation gives CASSVAPAVTYEQYF.

The chain joins TRBV6-6 to TRBJ1-1, with TRBD1 as a possible D gene (5 bases). The CDR3 sequence is 13 residues long. Trimming pared 7 bases from V and 0 bases from J, leaving 9 bases between. Germline CDR1 is MNHNY and CDR2 is SVGAGI (reference sequence). The chain's CDR3 is CASNGHLNTEAFF. The CDR3 bases are TGTGCCAGCAACGGACACTTGAACACTGAAGCTTTCTTT.

The J gene is TRBJ2-7, the V gene TRBV18, with D perhaps given as TRBD1 or TRBD2 (5 bases each). V was clipped by 4 bases and J by 5 bases, with 9 bases between them. The CDR3 sequence is 12 residues long. Per germline, CDR1 KGHSH and CDR2 LQKENI. As DNA, the CDR3 is TGTGCCAGCTCACGGGTGGGGGACGAGCAGTACGTC. Protein: CASSRVGDEQYV.

This chain links TRBV30 with TRBJ1-4, with 11 bases fitting TRBD1. Germline-derived CDR1 and CDR2 are GTSNPN and SVGIG (reference sequence). Losses at the gene ends were 6 bases for V and 7 bases for J; bases not matched to a gene: 4. The CDR3 length is 13 residues. The CDR3 DNA reads TGTGCCTGCCAGGACAGGGGGCGTGAAAAACTGTTTTTT. Translating it yields CACQDRGREKLFF.